Included here is one T cell receptor beta chain sequence, with context. Antigen: not known. The protocol was immunoSEQ multiplex PCR, while the TCRdb copy is restricted to in-frame clones and leaves out a portion. The data hold 15,000 to 20,000 clones, with 60% to 80% observed a single time. Unexposed donor CD4+ T cells date from about 2010-2018, before the COVID-19 pandemic. The cells were cultured for roughly 11 days before CD4+ T cells were isolated. Unexposed-donor CD4+ T cells were probed with SARS-CoV-2 S/N and four cold-coronavirus spikes, cells permitting. The sample belongs to a study of CD4 T cells in relation to SARS-CoV-2 and coronaviruses. Turning to the study itself: After 10 days of antigen culture, PBMC TCR beta CDR3s were sequenced. The restricting HLA molecule for shared crossreactive spike epitopes was mapped.

CDR3 length: 11 residues. Germline CDR1 and CDR2: LNHDA and SQIVND (reference sequence). V was pared by 6 bases and J by 9 bases, with 11 bases between. Material: CD4+ T cells from PBMCs, cultured in vitro. The chain combines TRBV19 with TRBJ1-1; D is perhaps TRBD1 (5 bases). The origin of this receptor is a human donor in good health. The CDR3: CASRGRDQAFF. DNA for the CDR3: TGTGCCAGTAGGGGACGGGACCAAGCTTTCTTT. The variable domain in full, with the rest retrieved from reference TRBV19 and TRBJ1-1, is DGGITQSPKYLFRKEGQNVTLSCEQNLNHDAMYWYRQDPGQGLRLIYYSQIVNDFQKGDIAEGYSVSREKKESFPLTVTSAQKNPTAFYLCASRGRDQAFFGQGTRLTVV.